Sequencing of this T cell receptor beta chain was carried out in a study of T-cell memory formation after mild COVID-19. This clonotype was detected many times. One entry per CDR3 protein, called by TCRdb with MiXCR from the 5' RACE reads. The sample has 50,000 or so distinct CDR3 sequences, around 9.7% seen once; the top ten hold 12%. CDR1 is SGHTA, CDR2 FQGTGA, per germline. This CDR3 is built from 16 residues. V shed 5 bases and J 4 bases; nucleotides not matched to a gene: 6. The specimen was PBMCs or a T cell subset sorted from them (not recorded which). V usage is TRBV7-3 and J usage is TRBJ2-3, with 13 positions matching TRBD2. This sequence originates from an adult woman who had mild COVID-19 (a few samples of this study predate the infection). Cell type and time point are not known. CDR3 bases: TGTGCCAGCAGCCGAGGACTAGCGGGAGTGTCAGATACGCAGTATTTT. Protein: CASSRGLAGVSDTQYF. Full variable domain (remainder filled in from reference TRBV7-3 and TRBJ2-3): GAGVSQTPSNKVTEKGKYVELRCDPISGHTALYWYRQSLGQGPEFLIYFQGTGAADDSGLPNDRFFAVRPEGSVSTLKIQRTERGDSAVYLCASSRGLAGVSDTQYFGPGTRLTVL.